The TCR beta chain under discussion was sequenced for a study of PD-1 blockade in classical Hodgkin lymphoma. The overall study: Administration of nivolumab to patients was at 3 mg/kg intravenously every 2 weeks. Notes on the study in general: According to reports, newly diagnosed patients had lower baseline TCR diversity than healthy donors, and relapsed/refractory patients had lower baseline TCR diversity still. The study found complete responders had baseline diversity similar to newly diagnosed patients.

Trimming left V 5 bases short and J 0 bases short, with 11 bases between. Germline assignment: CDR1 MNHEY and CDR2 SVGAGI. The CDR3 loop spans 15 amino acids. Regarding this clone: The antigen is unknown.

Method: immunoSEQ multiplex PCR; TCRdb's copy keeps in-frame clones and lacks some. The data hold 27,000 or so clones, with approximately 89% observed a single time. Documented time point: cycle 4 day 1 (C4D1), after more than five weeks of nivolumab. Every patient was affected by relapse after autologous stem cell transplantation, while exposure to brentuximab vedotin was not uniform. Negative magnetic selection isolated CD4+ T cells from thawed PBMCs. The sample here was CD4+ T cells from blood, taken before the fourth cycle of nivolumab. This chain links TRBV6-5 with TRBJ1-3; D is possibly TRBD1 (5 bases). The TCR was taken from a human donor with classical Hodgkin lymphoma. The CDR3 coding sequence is TGTGCCAGCAGTCTAGACAGATTCTCTGGAAACACCATATATTTT. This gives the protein CASSLDRFSGNTIYF.